This entry lists 30 T cell receptor beta chains sequenced from one sample in a study of T cells after yellow fever vaccination. MiXCR was run by TCRdb on the 5' RACE reads, yielding one entry per CDR3 protein. Of nearly 550,000 distinct CDR3 sequences listed, roughly a fifth are singletons. The input for sequencing was PBMCs, taken 15 days after the yellow fever booster vaccination. The source of these receptors is a young man who received the YFV17D yellow fever vaccine.

V is TRBV27 and J is TRBJ2-1; 8 bases align to TRBD2. This CDR3 has 17 amino acids. V lost 5 bases and J lost 4; bases outside the gene matches: 13. Germline CDR1 and CDR2: MNHEY and SMNVEV (reference sequence). CDR3 DNA sequence: TGTGCCAGCAGTCTCAGACTAGCGAATTTATATTACAATGAGCAGTTCTTC. Its protein product is CASSLRLANLYYNEQFF.

The V gene is TRBV4-2, the J gene TRBJ2-1; the D gene is possibly TRBD2 (5 bases). V lost 5 bases to trimming and J lost 7 bases, with 12 bases between them. The CDR3 has 13 amino acids. From germline, CDR1 is LGHNA and CDR2 YNFKEQ. In nucleotides, the CDR3 is TGTGCCAGCAGCTTGGAACCGGGGAATGAGCAGTTCTTC. This encodes CASSLEPGNEQFF.

This clonotype has only a few counts. This sequence joins TRBV20-1 and TRBJ2-5; D possibly matches TRBD1 or TRBD2 (5 bases each). Germline CDR1 is DFQATT and CDR2 is SNEGSKA (reference sequence). The CDR3 is 13 amino acids. V lost 7 bases, J lost 3 bases, and 15 bases lay in between. CDR3 DNA sequence: TGCAGTGGCTTACCGGGACGAGAAGAGACCCAGTACTTC. It translates to CSGLPGREETQYF.

CDR3 in amino acids: CASSSLLGEQFF. In DNA form, the CDR3 reads TGCGCCAGCAGCTCTCTACTGGGTGAGCAGTTCTTC. The genes are TRBV5-1 and TRBJ2-1; no definite D call. The CDR3 contains 12 residues. Germline loops: CDR1 SGHRS, CDR2 YFSETQ. V was pared by 3 bases and J by 9 bases, with 10 bases between.

Note on this clonotype: This is likely a read error, given that the CDR3 carries no conserved phenylalanine or tryptophan at its end. This chain connects TRBV27 to TRBJ2-1; TRBD1 matches 7 bases. The junction had 3 bases not matched to a gene; V was cut back by 6 bases and J by 1 base. The CDR3 is 14 residues long. The germline V gene has CDR1 MNHEY and CDR2 SMNVEV (reference sequence). DNA of the CDR3: TGTGCCAGCAGGCTCAGGGGGTCCTACAATGAGCAGTTCTTA. Its protein is CASRLRGSYNEQFL.

The chain combines TRBV5-1 with TRBJ2-2, with D maybe TRBD1 (6 bases). CDR1 SGHRS and CDR2 YFSETQ come from the germline V gene. This CDR3 has 15 amino acids. Trimming left V 0 bases short and J 7 bases short, with 13 bases between. The CDR3 loop reads CASSLARGIGGELFF. For the CDR3, the DNA is TGCGCCAGCAGCTTGGCAAGGGGGATCGGCGGGGAGCTGTTTTTT.

This clonotype was detected many times. The rearrangement links TRBV4-3 to TRBJ2-4, with unresolved D. V lost 3 bases to trimming and J lost 6 bases, with 15 bases between them. The CDR3 is 15 residues long. Germline lookup yields CDR1 LGHNA and CDR2 YSLEER. The CDR3 DNA sequence: TGCGCCAGCAGCCAGGACCGGGTATCTGTAAACATTCAGTACTTC. Protein product: CASSQDRVSVNIQYF.

This clonotype appeared a few times. The chain couples TRBV20-1 to TRBJ2-7, with D possibly being TRBD1 (5 bases). Trimming left V 0 bases short and J 5 bases short, with 14 bases between. Germline V CDR1 and CDR2: DFQATT, SNEGSKA (reference sequence). There are 14 residues in the CDR3. The CDR3 is CSARDIRGLDEQYF. CDR3 bases: TGCAGTGCTAGAGATATAAGGGGTTTGGACGAGCAGTACTTC.

The chain couples TRBV29-1 to TRBJ2-7, with 7 bases lining up with TRBD1. Trimming cost V 3 bases and J 6 bases; bases outside gene matches: 11. The CDR3 sequence is 14 residues long. The germline V gene encodes CDR1 SQVTM and CDR2 ANQGSEA. This CDR3 reads CSVETTGSRLEQYF. As DNA, the CDR3 is TGCAGCGTTGAGACGACAGGGTCGAGACTCGAGCAGTACTTC.

The chain is built from TRBV12-3 or TRBV12-4 and TRBJ2-7; possibly TRBD2 for D (6 bases). V lost 6 bases, J lost 6 bases, and 15 bases lay in between. The CDR3 runs to 13 residues. The CDR3 sequence: CASSFVGSSEQYF. The CDR3 nucleotides are TGTGCCAGCAGCTTTGTCGGGAGCTCCGAGCAGTACTTC.

The J gene is TRBJ2-7, the V gene TRBV29-1; tentatively, D is TRBD1 or TRBD2 (5 bases each). CDR1 and CDR2 from the germline V gene are SQVTM and ANQGSEA. The CDR3 consists of 14 residues. Trimming took 3 bases from V and 4 from J, leaving 16 bases between them. CDR3 DNA sequence: TGCAGCGTTGATAGTGGGACGAATCCTTACGAGCAGTACTTC. This gives the protein CSVDSGTNPYEQYF.

The chain combines TRBV20-1 with TRBJ2-3; 8 positions match TRBD2. The ends lost 0 bases at V and 2 bases at J; junction bases unmatched: 4. The CDR3 loop spans 15 amino acids. Germline CDR1 and CDR2: DFQATT and SNEGSKA (reference sequence). CDR3 residues: CSARDPREVTDTQYF. The CDR3 nucleotides read TGCAGTGCTAGAGATCCGCGGGAGGTCACAGATACGCAGTATTTT.

The gene calls are TRBV11-2 and TRBJ1-1, with D perhaps TRBD1 (6 bases). Germline V gene lookup returns CDR1 SGHAT and CDR2 FQNNGV. V was cut by 5 bases and J by 7 bases, with 20 bases left in between. The CDR3 sequence is 15 residues long. CDR3: CASSRAIGGRGEAFF. The DNA of the CDR3 is TGTGCCAGCAGCCGTGCCATAGGGGGGCGTGGTGAAGCTTTCTTT. The entire variable domain, with the rest obtained from reference TRBV11-2 and TRBJ1-1, is as follows: EAGVAQSPRYKIIEKRQSVAFWCNPISGHATLYWYQQILGQGPKLLIQFQNNGVVDDSQLPKDRFSAERLKGVDSTLKIQPAKLEDSAVYLCASSRAIGGRGEAFFGQGTRLTVV.

This clonotype was seen only a few times. CDR3: CASRPSGPSGETQYF. The CDR3 DNA reads as TGTGCCAGCAGACCCTCCGGACCCTCAGGAGAGACCCAGTACTTC. V usage is TRBV12-3 or TRBV12-4 and J usage is TRBJ2-5; D unclear. This CDR3 contains 15 residues. V dropped 6 bases and J dropped 4 bases, with 18 bases sitting between them.

This chain connects TRBV6-1 to TRBJ2-2, with TRBD2 as a possible D gene (5 bases). The CDR3 is made up of 14 amino acids. Trimming left V 7 bases short and J 0 bases short, with 9 bases between. The V gene's germline CDR1 is MNHNS and CDR2 SASEGT. This CDR3 reads CASKEVANTGELFF. For the CDR3, the DNA is TGTGCCAGCAAGGAGGTGGCGAACACCGGGGAGCTGTTTTTT.

This clonotype showed up just a few times. This sequence joins TRBV29-1 and TRBJ2-4; D gene unclear. The ends were cut back, 4 bases at V and 2 bases at J, with 6 bases in the middle. The CDR3 length is 12 residues. The germline CDR1 and CDR2 sequences are SQVTM and ANQGSEA. The CDR3 nucleotides are TGCAGCGTTGTAGGGCCCAAAAACATTCAGTACTTC. It yields the protein CSVVGPKNIQYF.

This clonotype has a handful of counts. V gene TRBV25-1 combines with J gene TRBJ1-4, with D uncertain. Germline CDR1 reads MGHDK; CDR2 reads SYGVNS. The CDR3 totals 15 residues. Trimming removed 5 bases at V and 7 bases at J, with 17 bases between. DNA for the CDR3: TGTGCCAGCAGTACCACCGGTGGGTCCAGTGAAAAACTGTTTTTT. Residues: CASSTTGGSSEKLFF. Full variable domain (missing parts from reference TRBV25-1 and TRBJ1-4): EADIYQTPRYLVIGTGKKITLECSQTMGHDKMYWYQQDPGMELHLIHYSYGVNSTEKGDLSSESTVSRIRTEHFPLTLESARPSHTSQYLCASSTTGGSSEKLFFGSGTQLSVL.

This clonotype has more than one count but fewer than ten. The rearrangement uses TRBV4-3 and TRBJ2-5; D may be TRBD2 (6 bases). This CDR3 is 12 amino acids long. Trimming took off 0 bases at V and 13 bases at J, with 12 bases between the two ends. Germline values: CDR1 LGHNA, CDR2 YSLEER. The CDR3 sequence is CASSQEGGSTYF. CDR3 DNA sequence: TGCGCCAGCAGCCAAGAGGGGGGTAGCACGTACTTC.

The gene calls are TRBV20-1 and TRBJ1-2, with 7 positions matching TRBD1. The germline V gene has CDR1 DFQATT and CDR2 SNEGSKA (reference sequence). The CDR3 extends over 14 amino acids. After removal of 4 bases from V and 0 bases from J, the junction contained 5 bases not matched to a gene. The CDR3 is CSAKGQASNYGYTF. As DNA, the CDR3 is TGCAGTGCTAAAGGACAGGCGTCTAACTATGGCTACACCTTC.

This clonotype was recorded a few times. The J gene is TRBJ2-3, the V gene TRBV18; no reliable D call. The V gene's germline CDR1 is KGHSH and CDR2 LQKENI. This CDR3 contains 15 residues. Trimming cost V 3 bases and J 3 bases, with 13 bases left between them. CDR3 coding DNA: TGTGCCAGCTCACCCCGGGTCGGATTGACAGATACGCAGTATTTT. Translating gives CASSPRVGLTDTQYF.

CDR3 residues: CASSSSSGTGELFF. CDR3 sequence (DNA): TGTGCCAGCAGTTCCTCTTCAGGCACCGGGGAGCTGTTTTTT. This sequence joins TRBV4-2 and TRBJ2-2; D is unclear. CDR1 and CDR2 from the germline V gene are LGHNA and YNFKEQ. Deletions cut 6 bases from V and 4 bases from J, with 12 bases between. The CDR3 extends over 14 amino acids.

This clonotype was counted between two and nine times. The gene calls are TRBV20-1 and TRBJ2-3; D ambiguous. CDR1 DFQATT and CDR2 SNEGSKA come from the germline V gene (reference sequence). Trimming took off 7 bases at V and 2 bases at J, with 10 bases between the two ends. This CDR3 contains 12 residues. In nucleotides, the CDR3 is TGCAGTGTCTACGCCTCCACAGATACGCAGTATTTT. Translation gives CSVYASTDTQYF.

This clonotype was counted between two and nine times. The rearrangement links TRBV4-3 to TRBJ2-5; 10 positions match TRBD1. V gave up 4 bases and J gave up 5 bases; unmatched junction bases: 4. Germline CDR1 and CDR2: LGHNA and YSLEER. This CDR3 is 14 amino acids long. The CDR3 DNA is TGCGCCAGCAGCCGCGACAGGGGGCACGAGACCCAGTACTTC. It encodes CASSRDRGHETQYF.

This clonotype was found a few times. The CDR3: CSAGGSGFYNEQFF. The CDR3 coding sequence is TGCAGTGCCGGTGGGAGCGGATTCTACAATGAGCAGTTCTTC. The chain recombines TRBV20-1 with TRBJ2-1, with D possibly TRBD2 on 5 matching bases. Germline values: CDR1 DFQATT, CDR2 SNEGSKA (reference sequence). The CDR3 loop spans 14 amino acids. Trimming cost V 6 bases and J 3 bases, with 15 bases left between them.

This clonotype was observed a few times. This chain uses TRBV10-3 with TRBJ2-2; 10 nucleotides match TRBD2. Germline V gene sequence: CDR1 ENHRY, CDR2 SYGVKD. V trimming: 4 bases; J trimming: 2 bases; junction bases outside the gene matches: 7. The CDR3 is 17 residues long. CDR3 bases: TGTGCCATCAGTGGCGAGCGGGAGGGGAGAAACACCGGGGAGCTGTTTTTT. Translation gives CAISGEREGRNTGELFF.

In its sample, this clonotype was seen a few times. V is TRBV14 and J is TRBJ2-5; 10 nucleotides align to TRBD1. Germline loops: CDR1 SGHDN, CDR2 FVKESK. Trimming at V came to 4 bases and at J to 4 bases, leaving 9 bases not matched to a gene. The CDR3 loop spans 16 amino acids. The CDR3 spells CASSRGTGVRTETQYF. Here the CDR3 DNA reads TGTGCCAGCAGCCGAGGGACAGGGGTACGCACAGAGACCCAGTACTTC.

This rearrangement joins TRBV20-1 to TRBJ2-5; perhaps TRBD2 as D (5 bases). V shed 5 bases and J shed 0 bases, with 13 bases lying between them. Germline V gene sequence: CDR1 DFQATT, CDR2 SNEGSKA (reference sequence). CDR3 size: 14 residues. The CDR3 region is CSASRGGNQETQYF. The CDR3 DNA follows: TGCAGTGCTTCTCGTGGAGGCAACCAAGAGACCCAGTACTTC.

The chain employs TRBV7-8 and TRBJ2-7, with 9 bases lining up with TRBD2. Trimming cost V 3 bases and J 6 bases; bases outside gene matches: 6. CDR1 and CDR2 from the germline V gene are SGHVS and FQNEAQ. CDR3 size: 14 residues. This chain's CDR3 is CASSLPAGGLEQYF. CDR3 DNA: TGTGCCAGCAGCTTGCCAGCGGGAGGACTCGAGCAGTACTTC. Supplemented by reference TRBV7-8 and TRBJ2-7, the full variable domain reads GAGVSQSPRYKVAKRGQDVALRCDPISGHVSLFWYQQALGQGPEFLTYFQNEAQLDKSGLPSDRFFAERPEGSVSTLKIQRTQQEDSAVYLCASSLPAGGLEQYFGPGTRLTVT.

The chain carries TRBV12-3 or TRBV12-4 and TRBJ1-1; weak D call: TRBD1 (6 bases). Trimming stripped 3 bases from V and 5 bases from J, with 10 bases between. The CDR3 has 13 residues. Here the CDR3 DNA reads TGTGCCAGCAGTTTGGACAGATGGACTGAAGCTTTCTTT. It specifies CASSLDRWTEAFF.

This clonotype was counted ten times or more. The J gene is TRBJ2-4, the V gene TRBV12-3 or TRBV12-4; 9 nucleotides line up with TRBD1. The junction had 8 bases not matched to a gene; V was cut back by 5 bases and J by 15 bases. This CDR3 has 12 amino acids. The CDR3 region is CASSLGQGKMYF. Here the CDR3 DNA reads TGTGCCAGCAGTCTCGGACAGGGGAAAATGTACTTC.